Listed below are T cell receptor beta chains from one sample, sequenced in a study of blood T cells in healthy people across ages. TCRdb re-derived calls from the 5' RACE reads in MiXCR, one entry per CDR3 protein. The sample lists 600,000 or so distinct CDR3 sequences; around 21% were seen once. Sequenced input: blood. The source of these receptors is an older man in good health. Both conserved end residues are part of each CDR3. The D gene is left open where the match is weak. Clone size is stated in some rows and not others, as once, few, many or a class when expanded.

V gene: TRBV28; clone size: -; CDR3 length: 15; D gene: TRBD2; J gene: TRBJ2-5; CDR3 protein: CASSPPPGREETQYF; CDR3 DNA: TGTGCCAGCAGTCCCCCTCCAGGGAGGGAGGAGACCCAGTACTTC
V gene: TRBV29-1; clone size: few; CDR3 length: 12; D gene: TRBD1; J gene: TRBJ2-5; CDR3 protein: CSAGQGDETQYF; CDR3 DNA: TGCAGCGCAGGACAGGGGGACGAGACCCAGTACTTC
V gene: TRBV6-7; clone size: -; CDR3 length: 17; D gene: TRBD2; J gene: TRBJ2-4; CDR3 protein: CASRPGTSIIICNIQYF; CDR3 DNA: TGTGCCAGCAGACCTGGGACTAGCATTATTATTTGCAACATTCAGTACTTC
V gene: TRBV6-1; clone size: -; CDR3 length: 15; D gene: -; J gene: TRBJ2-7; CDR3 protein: CASSEPGDSSYEQYF; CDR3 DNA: TGTGCCAGCAGTGAACCAGGGGATTCCTCCTACGAGCAGTACTTC
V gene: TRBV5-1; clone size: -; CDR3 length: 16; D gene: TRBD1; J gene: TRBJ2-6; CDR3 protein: CASSPRTGAGANVLTF; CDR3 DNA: TGCGCCAGCAGCCCCCGGACAGGGGCTGGGGCCAACGTCCTGACTTTC
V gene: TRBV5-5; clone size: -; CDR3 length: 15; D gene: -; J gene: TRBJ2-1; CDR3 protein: CASSLEVAPGYEQFF; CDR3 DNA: TGTGCCAGCAGCTTGGAGGTAGCCCCCGGGTATGAGCAGTTCTTC
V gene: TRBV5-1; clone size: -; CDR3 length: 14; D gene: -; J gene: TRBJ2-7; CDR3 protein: CASSLVTDSYEQYF; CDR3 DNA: TGTGCCAGCAGTTTAGTGACTGACTCCTACGAGCAGTACTTC
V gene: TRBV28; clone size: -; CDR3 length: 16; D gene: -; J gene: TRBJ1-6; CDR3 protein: CASSPQPKGRNSPLHF; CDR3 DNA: TGTGCCAGCAGTCCTCAACCAAAAGGCCGTAATTCACCCCTCCACTTT
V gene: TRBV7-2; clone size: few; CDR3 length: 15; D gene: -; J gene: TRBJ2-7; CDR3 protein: CASSLQGSSHYEQYF; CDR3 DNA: TGTGCCAGCAGCTTACAGGGGTCCTCTCACTACGAGCAGTACTTC
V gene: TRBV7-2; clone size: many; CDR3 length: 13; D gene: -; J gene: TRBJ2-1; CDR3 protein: CASSLRGYNEQFF; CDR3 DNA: TGTGCCAGCAGTTTACGGGGATACAATGAGCAGTTCTTC
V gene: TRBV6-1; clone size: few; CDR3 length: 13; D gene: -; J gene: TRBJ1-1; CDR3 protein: CASRDSLNTEAFF; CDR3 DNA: TGTGCCAGCAGAGACAGTCTGAACACTGAAGCTTTCTTT
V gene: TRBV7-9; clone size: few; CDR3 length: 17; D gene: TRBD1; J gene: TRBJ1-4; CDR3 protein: CASSTRTGGIANEKLFF; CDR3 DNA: TGTGCCAGCAGCACCAGGACAGGGGGCATAGCTAATGAAAAACTGTTTTTT
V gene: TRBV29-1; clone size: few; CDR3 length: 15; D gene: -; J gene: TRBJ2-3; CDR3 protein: CSVSGLVRVLDTQYF; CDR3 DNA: TGCAGCGTTTCGGGGCTAGTGAGAGTTTTAGATACGCAGTATTTT
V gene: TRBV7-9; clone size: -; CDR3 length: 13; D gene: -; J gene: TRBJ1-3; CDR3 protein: CASKEGSGNTIYF; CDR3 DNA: TGTGCCAGCAAGGAGGGCTCTGGAAACACCATATATTTT
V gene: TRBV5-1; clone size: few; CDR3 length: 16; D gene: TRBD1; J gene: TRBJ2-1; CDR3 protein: CASSVDGTGYSNGQFF; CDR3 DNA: TGCGCCAGCAGCGTAGACGGGACAGGATATTCGAATGGGCAGTTCTTC
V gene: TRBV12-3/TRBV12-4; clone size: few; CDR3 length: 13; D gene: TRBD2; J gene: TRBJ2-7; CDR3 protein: CASRDGTSYEQYF; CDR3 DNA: TGTGCCAGCAGAGACGGGACTAGCTACGAGCAGTACTTC
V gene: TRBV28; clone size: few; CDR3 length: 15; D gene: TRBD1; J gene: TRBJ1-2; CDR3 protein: CASSLTDGTGHGYTF; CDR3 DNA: TGTGCCAGCAGTCTCACAGACGGGACAGGACATGGCTACACCTTC
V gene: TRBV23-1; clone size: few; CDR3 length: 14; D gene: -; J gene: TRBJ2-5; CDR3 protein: CASSQSRREKTQYF; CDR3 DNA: TGCGCCAGCAGTCAATCGAGGAGGGAGAAGACCCAGTACTTC
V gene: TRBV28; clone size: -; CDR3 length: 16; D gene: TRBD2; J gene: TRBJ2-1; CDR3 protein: CASSSLPSGGVNEQFF; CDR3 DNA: TGTGCCAGCAGTTCCCTCCCTAGCGGGGGGGTCAATGAGCAGTTCTTC
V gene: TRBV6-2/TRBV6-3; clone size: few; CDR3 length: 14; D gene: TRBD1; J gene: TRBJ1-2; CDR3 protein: CASSWTGQNYGYTF; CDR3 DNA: TGTGCCAGCAGCTGGACAGGGCAGAACTATGGCTACACCTTC
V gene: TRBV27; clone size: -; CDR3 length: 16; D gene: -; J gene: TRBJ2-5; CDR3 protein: CASSFTRAGAQETQYF; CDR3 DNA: TGTGCCAGCAGTTTTACTCGCGCAGGGGCGCAAGAGACCCAGTACTTC
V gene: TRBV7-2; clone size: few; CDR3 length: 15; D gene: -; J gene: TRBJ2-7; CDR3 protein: CASSLQGGSSYEQYF; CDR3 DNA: TGTGCCAGCAGCTTACAGGGAGGTAGCTCCTACGAGCAGTACTTC
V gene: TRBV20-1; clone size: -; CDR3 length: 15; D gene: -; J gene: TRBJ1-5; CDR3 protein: CSARPRDGKSQPQHF; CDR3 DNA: TGCAGTGCTAGACCCCGGGACGGAAAGTCTCAGCCCCAGCATTTT
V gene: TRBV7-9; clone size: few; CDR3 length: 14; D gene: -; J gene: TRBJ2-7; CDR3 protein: CASSLPGPHYEQYF; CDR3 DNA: TGTGCCAGCAGCTTACCTGGACCCCACTACGAGCAGTACTTC
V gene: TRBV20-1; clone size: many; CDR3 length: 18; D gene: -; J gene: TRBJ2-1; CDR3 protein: CSARGLAVLGPSYNEQFF; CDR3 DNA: TGCAGTGCTAGAGGTCTTGCCGTGCTGGGGCCCTCCTACAATGAGCAGTTCTTC
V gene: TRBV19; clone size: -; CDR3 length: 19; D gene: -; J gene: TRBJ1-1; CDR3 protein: CASSIRLDGQTLLNTEAFF; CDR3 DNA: TGTGCCAGTAGTATTCGGCTTGATGGACAGACCCTACTGAACACTGAAGCTTTCTTT
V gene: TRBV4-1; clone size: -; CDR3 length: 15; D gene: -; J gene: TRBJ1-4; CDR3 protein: CASSPSRATNEKLFF; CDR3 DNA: TGCGCCAGCAGCCCCTCCCGGGCAACTAATGAAAAACTGTTTTTT
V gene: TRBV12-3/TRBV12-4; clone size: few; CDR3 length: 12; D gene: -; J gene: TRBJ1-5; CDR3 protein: CASNRVGQPQHF; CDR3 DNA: TGTGCCAGCAATAGGGTAGGCCAGCCCCAGCATTTT
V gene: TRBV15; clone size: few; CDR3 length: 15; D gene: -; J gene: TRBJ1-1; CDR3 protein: CATSRVRGGATEAFF; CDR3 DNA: TGTGCCACCAGCAGAGTTCGTGGGGGGGCCACTGAAGCTTTCTTT
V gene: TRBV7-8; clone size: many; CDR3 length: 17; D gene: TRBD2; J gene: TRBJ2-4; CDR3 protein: CASSLVSSGVAKNIQYF; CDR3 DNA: TGTGCCAGCAGCTTAGTCTCTAGCGGGGTAGCCAAAAACATTCAGTACTTC
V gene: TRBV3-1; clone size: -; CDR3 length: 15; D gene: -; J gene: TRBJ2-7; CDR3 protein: CASSQAQGQHYEQYF; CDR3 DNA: TGTGCCAGCAGCCAAGCACAGGGTCAGCACTACGAGCAGTACTTC
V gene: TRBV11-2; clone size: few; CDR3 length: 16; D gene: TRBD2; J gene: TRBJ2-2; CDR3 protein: CASRGTSGVNTGELFF; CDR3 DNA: TGTGCCAGCAGGGGGACTAGCGGAGTGAACACCGGGGAGCTGTTTTTT
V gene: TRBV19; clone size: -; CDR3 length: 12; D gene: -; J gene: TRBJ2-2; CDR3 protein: CASSMRTGELFF; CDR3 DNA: TGTGCCAGTAGTATGCGGACCGGGGAGCTGTTTTTT
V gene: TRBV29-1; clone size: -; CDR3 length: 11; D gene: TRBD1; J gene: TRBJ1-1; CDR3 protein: CSVSQGAEAFF; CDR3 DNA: TGCAGCGTTTCACAGGGGGCTGAAGCTTTCTTT
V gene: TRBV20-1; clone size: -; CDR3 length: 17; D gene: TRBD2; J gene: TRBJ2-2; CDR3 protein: CSAHGTSGRYPTGELFF; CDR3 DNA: TGCAGTGCCCATGGGACTAGCGGGAGATATCCCACCGGGGAGCTGTTTTTT
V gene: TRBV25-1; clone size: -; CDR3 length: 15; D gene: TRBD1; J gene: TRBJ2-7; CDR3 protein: CASSDPGQGFIEQYF; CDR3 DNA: TGTGCCAGCAGTGACCCGGGACAGGGCTTCATCGAGCAGTACTTC
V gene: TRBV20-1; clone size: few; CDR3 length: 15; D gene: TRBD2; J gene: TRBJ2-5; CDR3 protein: CSARDGSGSRETQYF; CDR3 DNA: TGCAGTGCTAGAGATGGAAGCGGGAGCCGTGAGACCCAGTACTTC
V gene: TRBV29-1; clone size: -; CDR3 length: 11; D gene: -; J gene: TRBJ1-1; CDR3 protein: CSAEGNTEACF; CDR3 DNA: TGCAGCGCTGAGGGGAACACTGAAGCTTGCTTT
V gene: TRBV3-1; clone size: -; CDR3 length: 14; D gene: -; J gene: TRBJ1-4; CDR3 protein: CASSERQRNEKLFF; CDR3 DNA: TGTGCCAGCAGCGAGCGACAGCGAAATGAAAAACTGTTTTTT
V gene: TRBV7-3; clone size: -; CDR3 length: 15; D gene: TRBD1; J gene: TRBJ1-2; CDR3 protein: CASREGGQGPYGYTF; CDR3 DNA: TGTGCCAGCCGAGAGGGGGGACAGGGTCCCTATGGCTACACCTTC
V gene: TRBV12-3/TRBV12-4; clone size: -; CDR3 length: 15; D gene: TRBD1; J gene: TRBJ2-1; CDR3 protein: CASRQGQGAFNEQFF; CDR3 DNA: TGTGCCAGCAGACAGGGACAGGGGGCGTTCAATGAGCAGTTCTTC
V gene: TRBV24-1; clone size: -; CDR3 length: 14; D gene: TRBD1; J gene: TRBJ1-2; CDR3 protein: CATSGTGTGYGYTF; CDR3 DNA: TGTGCCACCAGTGGCACCGGGACAGGTTATGGCTACACCTTC
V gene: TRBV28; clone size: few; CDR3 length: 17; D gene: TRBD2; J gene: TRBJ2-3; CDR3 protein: CASSLTGLAENTDTQYF; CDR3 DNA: TGTGCCAGCAGTTTAACGGGACTAGCGGAGAACACAGATACGCAGTATTTT
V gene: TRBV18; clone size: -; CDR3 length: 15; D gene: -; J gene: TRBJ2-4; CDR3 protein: CASSPLEGAKNIQYF; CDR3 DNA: TGTGCCAGCTCACCCCTCGAGGGAGCCAAAAACATTCAGTACTTC